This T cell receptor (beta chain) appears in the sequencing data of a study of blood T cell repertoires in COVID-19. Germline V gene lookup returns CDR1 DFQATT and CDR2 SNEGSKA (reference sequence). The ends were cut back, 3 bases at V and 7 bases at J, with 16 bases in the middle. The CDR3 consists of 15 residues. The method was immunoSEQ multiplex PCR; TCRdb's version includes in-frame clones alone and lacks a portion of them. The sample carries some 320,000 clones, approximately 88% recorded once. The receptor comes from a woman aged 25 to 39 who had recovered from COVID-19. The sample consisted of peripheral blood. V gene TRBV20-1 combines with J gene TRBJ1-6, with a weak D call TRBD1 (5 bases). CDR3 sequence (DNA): TGCAGTGCTAGTAAGTTCAGGGCCGAGAATTCACCCCTCCACTTT. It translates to CSASKFRAENSPLHF.